The 4 T cell receptor beta chains below all came from one sample that was sequenced in a study of T cells in Graves' hyperthyroidism and ophthalmopathy. Amplification of TCR beta CDR3 regions was performed using RNA transcripts as template. The HTBI primer set drove a first-round RT-PCR of the TCR CDR3. TCRdb passed the multiplex PCR reads through MiXCR, listing each CDR3 protein once. The table records more than 600,000 distinct CDR3 sequences, roughly 15% of them present only once. The sequenced sample was blood. These receptors all stem from a man aged 18-30 years with Graves' hyperthyroidism.

This clonotype was counted ten times or more. The rearrangement joins TRBV12-5 to TRBJ1-1; D might be TRBD1 (5 bases). Deletions cut 6 bases from V and 1 base from J, with 12 bases between. The V gene's germline CDR1 is LGHNT and CDR2 FRNRAP. CDR3 length: 14 amino acids. CDR3 in DNA: TGTGCTAGTGGCCCATGGGGGGGGAACACTGAAGCTTTCTTT. Its protein is CASGPWGGNTEAFF. Full variable domain (missing parts from reference TRBV12-5 and TRBJ1-1): DARVTQTPRHKVTEMGQEVTMRCQPILGHNTVFWYRQTMMQGLELLAYFRNRAPLDDSGMPKDRFSAEMPDATLATLKIQPSEPRDSAVYFCASGPWGGNTEAFFGQGTRLTVV.

As regards this clonotype: This sequence may be a read error, since a much larger clone differs from it by one base. The chain joins TRBV12-3 or TRBV12-4 to TRBJ1-5, with D unclear. V was pared by 5 bases and J by 1 base, with 18 bases between. The CDR3 covers 17 residues. The CDR3 loop is CASSLDMGIVSNQPQHF. Written as DNA, the CDR3 is TGTGCCAGCAGTCTTGATATGGGGATTGTAAGCAATCAGCCCCAGCATTTT.

This clonotype has a handful of counts. The CDR3 region has the DNA TGTGCCAGCTCACCGGGGACAGGGCGCGAGCAGTACTTC. Translating gives CASSPGTGREQYF. The chain employs TRBV18 and TRBJ2-7, with TRBD1 identical over 9 bases. Unmatched junction bases numbered 3, after V lost 3 bases and J lost 6 bases. The CDR3 is made up of 13 amino acids. The germline V gene encodes CDR1 KGHSH and CDR2 LQKENI.

Concerning this clonotype itself: A read error may account for a junction end that differs from germline. The rearrangement uses TRBV7-9 and TRBJ1-4, with TRBD1 identical over 7 bases. Germline V CDR1 and CDR2: SEHNR, FQNEAQ (reference sequence). The CDR3 is 15 residues long. CDR3 loop: CASSVATGRNEKLFF. CDR3 coding DNA: TGTGCCAGCAGCGTAGCGACAGGGCGAAATGAAAAACTGTTTTTT.